These 16 T cell receptor beta chains originate from one sample sequenced in a study of cytomegalovirus exposure and HLA in healthy donors. Primers included in the PCR were 60 Vbeta and 13 Jbeta primers. TCRdb's copy holds only in-frame clones and misses some; the assay was immunoSEQ multiplex PCR. The table shows around 140,000 clones, with around 70% occurring only once. The material sequenced was PBMCs. These receptor sequences come from a male donor in good health and CMV-seronegative.

Here the CDR3 DNA reads TGTGCCAGCAGCCACTGGGGCCTAAATTCACCCCTCCACTTT. This encodes CASSHWGLNSPLHF. This chain uses TRBV14 with TRBJ1-6; the D gene is possibly TRBD1 (5 bases). The CDR3 runs to 14 residues. With 3 bases removed from V and 7 bases from J, the gap between germline ends came to 10 bases. CDR1 and CDR2 from the germline V gene are SGHDN and FVKESK.

This clone showed up just a few times. V gene TRBV4-2 combines with J gene TRBJ2-2; 8 bases map to TRBD2. Germline V gives CDR1 LGHNA, CDR2 YNFKEQ. The V segment lost 0 bases and the J segment 5 bases; nucleotides outside the gene matches: 8. The CDR3 contains 17 residues. The CDR3 loop is CASSQDQAGDGTGELFF. The CDR3 DNA is TGTGCCAGCAGCCAAGACCAAGCGGGAGATGGGACCGGGGAGCTGTTTTTT.

V and J are TRBV4-2 and TRBJ2-2; 9 bases map to TRBD1. V lost 2 bases and J lost 4; bases outside the gene matches: 11. Germline V gene data show CDR1 as LGHNA and CDR2 as YNFKEQ. This CDR3 is built from 18 residues. The CDR3 spells CASSQLLTGGGGTGELFF. CDR3 nucleotides: TGTGCCAGCAGCCAACTATTAACAGGGGGCGGGGGCACCGGGGAGCTGTTTTTT.

This chain links TRBV4-2 with TRBJ1-3, with D hard to call. V was cut by 4 bases and J by 4 bases, with 23 bases left in between. The CDR3 covers 18 residues. The germline gives CDR1 LGHNA, CDR2 YNFKEQ. CDR3 nucleotides: TGTGCCAGCAGCCCCAGAGGGAGTGCCCGGGCGTTGGGAAACACCATATATTTT. Its translation is CASSPRGSARALGNTIYF.

The chain employs TRBV28 and TRBJ1-1; maybe TRBD1 (5 bases). The CDR3 sequence is 16 residues long. V was cut by 3 bases and J by 0 bases, with 14 bases left in between. CDR1 is MDHEN, CDR2 SYDVKM, per germline. CDR3 nucleotide sequence: TGTGCCAGCAGTTTGCATCGAGACAGCTTGAACACTGAAGCTTTCTTT. It encodes CASSLHRDSLNTEAFF.

Concerning this clone: The junction shows a germline mismatch at one end, possibly a read error. The chain recombines TRBV9 with TRBJ2-1, with a tentative D call TRBD2 (5 bases). CDR3 length: 15 residues. Looked up from germline, CDR1 is SGDLS and CDR2 is YYNGEE. For the CDR3, the DNA is TGTGCCGGCAGCTTTAGAGTAGCGACATACAATGAGCAGTTCTTC. Translating it yields CAGSFRVATYNEQFF.

This chain uses TRBV19 with TRBJ1-1; 8 nucleotides align to TRBD1. The trim removed 4 bases at V and 1 base at J, leaving 8 bases unmatched. The CDR3 runs to 16 residues. Germline V gives CDR1 LNHDA, CDR2 SQIVND (reference sequence). CDR3 in DNA: TGTGCCAGTAGTACAATCAACAGGGGGAGGAACACTGAAGCTTTCTTT. This translates into CASSTINRGRNTEAFF.

This chain's CDR3 is CASSLGTVNTGELFF. DNA for the CDR3: TGTGCCAGCAGTTTAGGGACAGTGAACACCGGGGAGCTGTTTTTT. The chain links TRBV28 to TRBJ2-2; TRBD1 matches at 7 bases. The germline CDR1 and CDR2 sequences are MDHEN and SYDVKM. The V and J ends lost 2 bases and 1 base, in that order; junction bases with no gene match: 1. This CDR3 has 15 residues.

This chain connects TRBV4-3 to TRBJ1-5; 8 bases map to TRBD1. Looked up from germline, CDR1 is LGHNA and CDR2 is YSLEER. Trimming removed 4 bases from V and 2 bases from J; junction bases left unmatched: 1. CDR3 length: 14 residues. In nucleotides, the CDR3 is TGCGCCAGCAGCCCGGGACAGGGCAATCAGCCCCAGCATTTT. Translated: CASSPGQGNQPQHF.

The chain is built from TRBV9 and TRBJ2-2; D might be TRBD2 (6 bases). The V gene's germline CDR1 is SGDLS and CDR2 YYNGEE. The CDR3 loop spans 12 amino acids. The CDR3, as DNA: TGTGCAACCTCGGGAGATACCGGGGAGCTGTTTTTT. It encodes CATSGDTGELFF.

The rearrangement uses TRBV7-2 and TRBJ1-2, with 11 bases that match TRBD1. The junction had 7 bases not matched to a gene; V was cut back by 5 bases and J by 5 bases. Germline lookup yields CDR1 SGHTA and CDR2 FQGNSA. The CDR3 is made up of 15 amino acids. The CDR3: CASSRGTGGGYGYTF. In nucleotides, the CDR3 is TGTGCCAGCAGCCGGGGGACAGGGGGTGGATATGGCTACACCTTC. Combining the CDR3 with reference TRBV7-2 and TRBJ1-2 gives the whole variable domain GAGVSQSPSNKVTEKGKDVELRCDPISGHTALYWYRQSLGQGLEFLIYFQGNSAPDKSGLPSDRFSAERTGGSVSTLTIQRTQQEDSAVYLCASSRGTGGGYGYTFGSGTRLTVV.

This clone showed up just once. This chain links TRBV19 with TRBJ2-1; D might be TRBD1 (6 bases). Germline assignment: CDR1 LNHDA and CDR2 SQIVND (reference sequence). V lost 3 bases and J 7 bases, leaving 13 bases between the germline ends. The CDR3 loop spans 14 amino acids. CDR3 DNA: TGTGCCAGTAGTATGAACAGGGCTTGGAATGAGCAGTTCTTC. Encoded protein: CASSMNRAWNEQFF.

The genes are TRBV2 and TRBJ1-5; TRBD1 matches at 7 bases. Germline V CDR1 and CDR2: SNHLY, FYNNEI. The V and J ends lost 1 base and 7 bases, in that order; junction bases with no gene match: 4. CDR3 size: 14 residues. CDR3 region: CASSEDRGRQPQHF. The CDR3 DNA follows: TGTGCCAGCAGTGAAGACAGGGGTAGGCAGCCCCAGCATTTT.

In this sample, this clone turned up once. The V and J genes are TRBV7-9 and TRBJ2-1, with a possible D match to TRBD2 (5 bases). Germline CDR1 SEHNR, CDR2 FQNEAQ (reference sequence). The V gene lost 5 bases and the J gene lost 2 bases, with 10 bases spanning the gap. The CDR3 is made up of 14 amino acids. The CDR3 protein is CASSQAGTYNEQFF. The CDR3 nucleotides are TGTGCCAGCAGCCAAGCCGGGACCTACAATGAGCAGTTCTTC.

The V and J genes are TRBV6-1 and TRBJ1-5; 8 nucleotides match TRBD1. Trimming took 6 bases from V and 2 from J; bases not matched to a gene: 3. The CDR3 consists of 14 residues. CDR1 is MNHNS and CDR2 is SASEGT in the germline V gene. CDR3 sequence (DNA): TGTGCCAGCAGGGCACAGGGGGGCAATCAGCCCCAGCATTTT. Protein product: CASRAQGGNQPQHF.

V usage is TRBV5-1 and J usage is TRBJ2-5; D is uncertain. Germline CDR1 SGHRS, CDR2 YFSETQ. Between the trimmed V and J ends, which lost 0 bases and 0 bases, there was a span of 9 bases. The CDR3 loop spans 15 amino acids. CDR3 in DNA: TGCGCCAGCAGCTTGGTAACCGCGTACCAAGAGACCCAGTACTTC. Amino acid sequence: CASSLVTAYQETQYF.